The rows below give T cell receptor beta chains drawn from one sample of a study of shared clonotypes between healthy human individuals. Measured with immunoSEQ multiplex PCR; TCRdb has only the in-frame clones, and not every one. Of approximately 530,000 clones listed, approximately 95% were seen once; the top ten hold roughly 0.06%. Sequencing input: naive CD4+ T cells sorted from blood. The receptors here all came from a woman aged 25 to 39 in good health. CDR3s include the opening cysteine and the closing phenylalanine or tryptophan. D genes are given only for firm matches. The size entry is marked missing in some rows and otherwise reads once, few, many or a size class.

NA	once	TRBV5-4	TRBJ1-1	TGTGCCAGCAGCTTCCTCACTGAAGCTTTCTTT	CASSFLTEAFF
NA	NA	TRBV7-9	TRBJ2-5	TGTGCCAGCATGGAGGGGGGTCAGACCCAGTACTTC	CASMEGGQTQYF
TRBD2	NA	TRBV5-4	TRBJ2-1	TGTGCCAGCAGAGAGGGACTAGCGGGGCCTTACAATGAGCAGTTCTTC	CASREGLAGPYNEQFF
NA	NA	TRBV19	TRBJ2-7	TGTGCCAGTAGTTGGCCGGGAGTCAGCTACGAGCAGTACTTC	CASSWPGVSYEQYF
TRBD2	NA	TRBV4-2	TRBJ2-7	TGTGCCAGCAGCCAAGCCACCGGCGGGAGGGTCTACGAGCAGTACTTC	CASSQATGGRVYEQYF
NA	NA	TRBV29-1	TRBJ1-5	TGCAGCGTTCAAGACCCGATGCCCCAGCATTTT	CSVQDPMPQHF
NA	NA	TRBV23-1	TRBJ2-4	TGCGCCAGCAGTCAAAGTGGACGGACAGTACTAGCCAAAAACATTCAGTACTTC	CASSQSGRTVLAKNIQYF
NA	NA	TRBV18	TRBJ1-1	TGTGCCAGCTCACCACAGGATTTGTCTGAAGCTTTCTTT	CASSPQDLSEAFF
NA	NA	TRBV7-6	TRBJ2-2	TGTGCCAGCAGTTTTAGAAATGGTGGCCGATCAGCGCACACCGGGGAGCTGTTTTTT	CASSFRNGGRSAHTGELFF
TRBD1	NA	TRBV7-9	TRBJ2-1	TGTGCCAGCAGCCTAGTATCACTTAGGGACAGGGGTCACGATGAGCAGTTCTTC	CASSLVSLRDRGHDEQFF
NA	NA	TRBV28	TRBJ2-3	TGTGCCAGCAGTTTATTTCTTGCAGATACGCAGTATTTT	CASSLFLADTQYF
NA	NA	TRBV5-3	TRBJ2-7	TGTGCCAGAAGCTTGGTTGACCGATACGAGCAGTACTTC	CARSLVDRYEQYF
TRBD1	once	TRBV9	TRBJ2-3	TGTGCCAGCAGCCCGAGACAGGGGACGGCAGATACGCAGTATTTT	CASSPRQGTADTQYF
TRBD1	NA	TRBV29-1	TRBJ1-1	TGCAGCGTTGAAGATCCGGGGACAGGGTTCACTGAAGCTTTCTTT	CSVEDPGTGFTEAFF
NA	NA	TRBV27	TRBJ2-1	TGTGCCAGCAGCAACGTAAGAATGAGGACTGGCTCCTACAATGAGCAGTTCTTC	CASSNVRMRTGSYNEQFF
NA	NA	TRBV11-3	TRBJ2-3	TGTGCCAGCAGCCCGAGCTGGGGGGTGAGGACAGATACGCAGTATTTT	CASSPSWGVRTDTQYF
TRBD2	NA	TRBV4-1	TRBJ2-7	TGCGCCAGCAGCCAACCGGGACTAGCGGGAGGACAGCACGAGCAGTACTTC	CASSQPGLAGGQHEQYF
NA	NA	TRBV2	TRBJ1-1	TGTGCCGCCGGGGGGAGCACTGAAGCTTTCTTT	CAAGGSTEAFF
NA	NA	TRBV19	TRBJ1-5	TGTGCCAGTACCAAGTGGGGGGAGGGGGGCAATCAGCCCCAGCATTTT	CASTKWGEGGNQPQHF
NA	once	TRBV5-1	TRBJ2-2	TGCGCCAGCAGCTTGGGAGTTTTGGGAGTCGAGACCGGGGAGCTGTTTTTT	CASSLGVLGVETGELFF
NA	NA	TRBV5-1	TRBJ1-1	TGCGCCAGCAGCTTGTTAGGAACGGATACCATGAACACTGAAGCTTTCTTT	CASSLLGTDTMNTEAFF
TRBD2	NA	TRBV5-1	TRBJ2-3	TGCGCCAGCAGCTCGTCACTAGCGGGAGCCACAGATACGCAGTATTTT	CASSSSLAGATDTQYF
NA	NA	TRBV28	TRBJ2-1	TGTGCCAGCACCTCCCCTGGAGGGCTGGCCTACAATGAGCAGTTCTTC	CASTSPGGLAYNEQFF
NA	NA	TRBV7-8	TRBJ2-7	TGTGCCAGCAGCTTAGCGGGCGGGGAGCAGTACTTC	CASSLAGGEQYF
NA	once	TRBV5-1	TRBJ1-1	TGCGCCAGCAGCTTGGTCGCAGGTGGGAACACTGAAGCTTTCTTT	CASSLVAGGNTEAFF
NA	NA	TRBV19	TRBJ1-2	TGTGCCAGTAGCCTCGGGGAGGGGCTTAACTATGGCTACACCTTC	CASSLGEGLNYGYTF
NA	NA	TRBV11-2	TRBJ1-5	TGTGCCAGCAGCCCCCTGACATCTGGACGGCCCCAGCATTTT	CASSPLTSGRPQHF
NA	NA	TRBV10-3	TRBJ2-7	TGTGCCATCAGTGAGTCAGCGAGAGACTACGAGCAGTACTTC	CAISESARDYEQYF
NA	NA	TRBV10-3	TRBJ1-2	TGTGCCATCAGTGAGCGAGAGAACTATGGCTACACCTTC	CAISERENYGYTF
TRBD2	once	TRBV5-1	TRBJ2-3	TGCGCCAGCAGCTTGGCGACTAGCGGTTACACAGATACGCAGTATTTT	CASSLATSGYTDTQYF
TRBD1	NA	TRBV23-1	TRBJ2-7	TGCGCCAGCACTCAACCCGACAGGGGCAGCCCCTACGAGCAGTACTTC	CASTQPDRGSPYEQYF
NA	NA	TRBV11-3	TRBJ2-1	TGTGCCAGCAGCGTTTGGGGGTCCCCCTACAATGAGCAGTTCTTC	CASSVWGSPYNEQFF
NA	NA	TRBV28	TRBJ1-4	TGTGCCAGCAGTGGGGTTGTGGGAATCGCAACTAATGAAAAACTGTTTTTT	CASSGVVGIATNEKLFF
NA	NA	TRBV7-9	TRBJ1-1	TGTGCCAGCAGCTTCTATCAGGGGAACACTGAAGCTTTCTTT	CASSFYQGNTEAFF
NA	NA	TRBV14	TRBJ1-3	TGTGCCAGCAGCCAATCGCAGGCAAACACCATATATTTT	CASSQSQANTIYF
NA	NA	TRBV7-6	TRBJ1-5	TGTGCCAGCAGCTCGGGGGGGCCCCAGCATTTT	CASSSGGPQHF
TRBD1	NA	TRBV2	TRBJ1-4	TGTGCCAGTGGGGGGACAGGGGCGATTGAAAAACTGTTTTTT	CASGGTGAIEKLFF
TRBD1	NA	TRBV28	TRBJ2-5	TGTGCCAGCAGGGGATCCGGGACAGGGAGAGAGACCCAGTACTTC	CASRGSGTGRETQYF
NA	NA	TRBV5-1	TRBJ2-6	TGCGCCAGCAGCTATTTAAGGGACAAATCTGGGGCCAACGTCCTGACTTTC	CASSYLRDKSGANVLTF
NA	NA	TRBV25-1	TRBJ2-7	TGTGCCAGCAGTGAATGGTCGACGGGGGATTACGAGCAGTACTTC	CASSEWSTGDYEQYF
TRBD2	NA	TRBV19	TRBJ2-1	TGTGCCAGTAGTCCCCGGGGTAGCGGGAGAGGGAGGGACAATGAGCAGTTCTTC	CASSPRGSGRGRDNEQFF
TRBD1	NA	TRBV25-1	TRBJ2-5	TGTGCCAGCAGTCCCGGGACAGGGAGGGAAGAGACCCAGTACTTC	CASSPGTGREETQYF